This passage covers 27 T cell receptor beta chains from one sample sequenced in a study of blood T cells in healthy people across ages. A second PCR, run for roughly 7 to 11 cycles, used a sample-barcoded 5' primer plus a J-beta primer mix. Via MiXCR, TCRdb re-called the 5' RACE reads, giving one row per CDR3 protein. The data show 780,000 or so distinct CDR3 sequences, around 50% seen once. The specimen was blood. All receptors come from a man aged 35-49 years in good health.

This clonotype was detected only a few times. The chain carries TRBV20-1 and TRBJ1-4; D is unresolved. Germline V gene lookup returns CDR1 DFQATT and CDR2 SNEGSKA (reference sequence). The CDR3 loop spans 15 amino acids. The germline V and J ends were trimmed by 0 bases and 5 bases, with 13 bases remaining between them. The CDR3 DNA follows: TGCAGTGCTAGAGATTTGGCTTGGGGAAATGAAAAACTGTTTTTT. Amino acid sequence: CSARDLAWGNEKLFF.

This rearrangement joins TRBV27 to TRBJ1-2; D might be TRBD1 (6 bases). There are 14 residues in the CDR3. Per germline, CDR1 MNHEY and CDR2 SMNVEV (reference sequence). The germline V and J ends were trimmed by 6 bases and 2 bases, with 13 bases remaining between them. CDR3 in amino acids: CASRRTDRNYGYTF. CDR3 nucleotides: TGTGCCAGCAGGCGAACAGACAGGAACTATGGCTACACCTTC.

This clonotype turned up a few times. This rearrangement joins TRBV7-2 to TRBJ2-5; 10 bases align to TRBD1. The J segment lost 5 bases and the V segment lost 5 bases, leaving 14 bases of the junction unmatched. CDR1 and CDR2 from the germline V gene are SGHTA and FQGNSA. CDR3 length equals 17 residues. CDR3 sequence (DNA): TGTGCCAGCAGCCAGATTCGACAGGGGGCGGGGTCGGAGACCCAGTACTTC. Amino acids: CASSQIRQGAGSETQYF.

The CDR3 sequence is CASSSAGSGANVLTF. CDR3 bases: TGCGCCAGCAGCTCTGCGGGGTCTGGGGCCAACGTCCTGACTTTC. The rearrangement uses TRBV4-3 and TRBJ2-6, with a possible D match to TRBD2 (6 bases). V was pared by 5 bases and J by 1 base, with 9 bases between. CDR3 length: 15 amino acids. CDR1 and CDR2 from the germline V gene are LGHNA and YSLEER.

The sample holds a few counts of this clonotype. The J gene is TRBJ2-5, the V gene TRBV3-1; 8 nucleotides align to TRBD2. TRBJ2-7 explains the end of the DNA better; the J call may be wrong. This CDR3 is 16 amino acids long. Germline-derived CDR1 and CDR2 are LGHDT and YNNKEL (reference sequence). The CDR3 sequence: CASSQGGAGGFGEQYF. The DNA of the CDR3 is TGTGCCAGCAGCCAAGGAGGCGCGGGAGGATTCGGCGAGCAGTACTTC.

The CDR3 DNA follows: TGCGCCAGCAGCCCTGGAGGCGGGAGGGCCTCGGGAGAGACCCAGTACTTC. Encoded protein: CASSPGGGRASGETQYF. This sequence joins TRBV5-1 and TRBJ2-5; 9 bases fit TRBD2. This CDR3 comprises 17 residues. V shed 4 bases and J 4 bases; nucleotides not matched to a gene: 14. CDR1 is SGHRS, CDR2 YFSETQ, per germline. The full variable domain, rest sourced from reference TRBV5-1 and TRBJ2-5, is KAGVTQTPRYLIKTRGQQVTLSCSPISGHRSVSWYQQTPGQGLQFLFEYFSETQRNKGNFPGRFSGRQFSNSRSEMNVSTLELGDSALYLCASSPGGGRASGETQYFGPGTRLLVL.

The chain employs TRBV6-1 and TRBJ2-5, with 8 bases that match TRBD1. Germline-derived CDR1 and CDR2 are MNHNS and SASEGT. The CDR3 extends over 13 amino acids. The junction had 4 bases not matched to a gene; V was cut back by 6 bases and J by 4 bases. The CDR3 loop reads CASRIQGVETQYF. For the CDR3, the DNA is TGTGCCAGCAGGATACAGGGGGTAGAGACCCAGTACTTC.

In its sample, this clonotype was seen many times. The V gene is TRBV29-1, the J gene TRBJ1-2; TRBD1 matches at 8 bases. CDR3 length: 15 amino acids. CDR1 is SQVTM and CDR2 is ANQGSEA in the germline V gene. The ends lost 1 base at V and 3 bases at J; junction bases unmatched: 7. CDR3 DNA sequence: TGCAGCGTTGAAGGGACAGGGTACGGAGACTATGGCTACACCTTC. Its translation is CSVEGTGYGDYGYTF.

A single count supports this clonotype. V is TRBV27 and J is TRBJ2-1; 9 positions agree with TRBD2. Per germline, CDR1 MNHEY and CDR2 SMNVEV (reference sequence). The ends lost 5 bases at V and 3 bases at J; junction bases unmatched: 8. This CDR3 comprises 16 residues. Here the CDR3 DNA reads TGTGCCAGCAGTCCGCGGGAGGGCCCCCTCTACAATGAGCAGTTCTTC. This gives the protein CASSPREGPLYNEQFF.

The table lists this clonotype with a few counts. This sequence joins TRBV28 and TRBJ2-1, with TRBD2 matching over 8 bases. Germline CDR1 is MDHEN and CDR2 is SYDVKM. V shed 5 bases and J 5 bases; nucleotides not matched to a gene: 8. This CDR3 is 15 amino acids long. The CDR3 sequence is CASSPIAGIHNEQFF. CDR3 in DNA: TGTGCCAGCAGTCCAATAGCGGGGATCCACAATGAGCAGTTCTTC.

This chain uses TRBV7-9 with TRBJ2-5; TRBD2 agrees at 12 bases. CDR3 length: 15 amino acids. V shed 5 bases and J 5 bases; nucleotides not matched to a gene: 6. Germline CDR1 and CDR2: SEHNR and FQNEAQ (reference sequence). CDR3 sequence (DNA): TGTGCCAGCAGCCGACTAGCGGGAGAGTGGGAGACCCAGTACTTC. The encoded protein is CASSRLAGEWETQYF.

The table lists this clonotype with a few counts. The chain has TRBV6-1 and TRBJ2-5, with 12 bases matching TRBD2. With 11 bases clipped from V and 5 bases from J, the junction kept 12 bases outside the gene matches. Germline V gene sequence: CDR1 MNHNS, CDR2 SASEGT. The CDR3 extends over 15 amino acids. CDR3 bases: TGTGCCGCCACGCTAGCGGGAGGGCCTTGGGAGACCCAGTACTTC. Translating it yields CAATLAGGPWETQYF.

The chain combines TRBV12-3 or TRBV12-4 with TRBJ2-7, with 8 positions matching TRBD1. This CDR3 contains 15 residues. V was pared by 5 bases and J by 7 bases, with 13 bases of the junction left unmatched. CDR3 residues: CASSRDRGQLNEQYF. CDR3 DNA sequence: TGTGCCAGCAGTCGTGACAGGGGTCAGCTCAATGAGCAGTACTTC.

This clonotype was observed many times. This sequence joins TRBV12-3 or TRBV12-4 and TRBJ1-6, with 9 bases matching TRBD1. This CDR3 contains 13 residues. With 5 bases clipped from V and 13 bases from J, the junction kept 6 bases outside the gene matches. In nucleotides, the CDR3 is TGTGCCAGCAGTGACAGGGGGTTAGCCCCCCTCCACTTT. Amino acids: CASSDRGLAPLHF.

This clonotype was observed a few times. The V call is TRBV7-6, the J call TRBJ1-6; 10 bases align to TRBD1. Per germline, CDR1 SGHVS and CDR2 FNYEAQ. The CDR3 is made up of 17 amino acids. Trimming at V came to 0 bases and at J to 4 bases, leaving 3 bases not matched to a gene. The CDR3 region has the DNA TGTGCCAGCAGCTTAGCCCGGGACAGGGGATATAATTCACCCCTCCACTTT. As protein: CASSLARDRGYNSPLHF. The full variable domain, in which reference TRBV7-6 and TRBJ1-6 provide the parts outside the CDR3, is GAGVSQSPRYKVTKRGQDVALRCDPISGHVSLYWYRQALGQGPEFLTYFNYEAQQDKSGLPNDRFSAERPEGSISTLTIQRTEQRDSAMYRCASSLARDRGYNSPLHFGNGTRLTVT.

This chain joins TRBV21-1 and TRBJ1-2; the table's D gene call, TRBD1, was not cross checked with the DNA. TRBV21-1 is listed as a pseudogene. This CDR3 region has 14 residues. As DNA, the CDR3 is TGTGCCAGCAGCAAAGGCGGGCAGGGATATGGCTACACCTTC. Translated, it gives CASSKGGQGYGYTF.

The chain recombines TRBV6-1 with TRBJ2-3; 10 bases fit TRBD2. There are 17 residues in the CDR3. Trimming at V came to 6 bases and at J to 0 bases, leaving 9 bases not matched to a gene. CDR1 and CDR2 (germline): MNHNS, SASEGT. The CDR3: CASSRGLAAISTDTQYF. The CDR3 nucleotides are TGTGCCAGCAGCCGCGGACTAGCGGCAATTAGCACAGATACGCAGTATTTT.

This sequence joins TRBV7-2 and TRBJ1-1; a weak D match, TRBD1 (5 bases). The CDR3 is made up of 15 amino acids. Germline CDR1 reads SGHTA; CDR2 reads FQGNSA. Trimming took off 2 bases at V and 1 base at J, with 11 bases between the two ends. CDR3 protein: CASSLSGLQNTEAFF. CDR3 nucleotide sequence: TGTGCCAGCAGCTTATCGGGACTGCAGAACACTGAAGCTTTCTTT.

The J gene is TRBJ2-4, the V gene TRBV4-2; 10 nucleotides agree with TRBD1. CDR3 length equals 15 residues. Germline V gene data show CDR1 as LGHNA and CDR2 as YNFKEQ. After removal of 0 bases from V and 5 bases from J, the junction contained 1 base not matched to a gene. The CDR3 DNA is TGTGCCAGCAGCCAAGAAGGGACAGGGGAAAACATTCAGTACTTC. Translated, it gives CASSQEGTGENIQYF.

The chain combines TRBV3-1 with TRBJ1-6; D remains unclear. The germline V and J ends were trimmed by 0 bases and 7 bases, with 13 bases remaining between them. This CDR3 is built from 16 residues. Germline CDR1 and CDR2: LGHDT and YNNKEL (reference sequence). The CDR3 DNA follows: TGTGCCAGCAGCCAAGATCAGCCAGGACGCAATTCACCCCTCCACTTT. This translates into CASSQDQPGRNSPLHF. The whole variable domain, remainder taken from reference TRBV3-1 and TRBJ1-6, is DTAVSQTPKYLVTQMGNDKSIKCEQNLGHDTMYWYKQDSKKFLKIMFSYNNKELIINETVPNRFSPKSPDKAHLNLHINSLELGDSAVYFCASSQDQPGRNSPLHFGNGTRLTVT.

The V gene is TRBV6-1, the J gene TRBJ2-5, with D possibly TRBD1 on 5 matching bases. The last part of the DNA fits TRBJ2-4 better; the J call may be wrong. This CDR3 region has 14 residues. Germline V gene data show CDR1 as MNHNS and CDR2 as SASEGT. CDR3 protein: CASSVQGGFNIQYF. For the CDR3, the DNA is TGTGCCAGCAGTGTGCAGGGCGGATTTAACATTCAGTACTTC.

The chain employs TRBV16 and TRBJ1-2; maybe TRBD1 (6 bases). Germline lookup yields CDR1 KGHSY and CDR2 FQNENV. Trimming took 4 bases from V and 2 from J, leaving 11 bases between them. The CDR3 runs to 14 residues. The DNA of the CDR3 is TGTGCCAGCAGCCCGATAGGGGGAAACTATGGCTACACCTTC. It is translated as CASSPIGGNYGYTF.

The CDR3 region is CASSSGIAYEQYF. The CDR3 bases are TGTGCCAGTTCGTCGGGGATCGCCTACGAGCAGTACTTC. The rearrangement joins TRBV13 to TRBJ2-4, with a weak D call TRBD2 (5 bases). The last part of the DNA fits TRBJ2-7 better; the J call may be wrong. This CDR3 contains 13 residues. Germline-derived CDR1 and CDR2 are PRHDT and FYEKMQ (reference sequence).

Of note for this clonotype: A read error may produce the germline difference seen at one junction end. The CDR3 DNA reads TGTGCCCGCAGTTACTTGATCAGAGAGGAGACCCAGTACTTC. Translating it yields CARSYLIREETQYF. The chain joins TRBV6-6 to TRBJ2-7; D gene ambiguous. The J call may be incorrect, as the DNA end agrees better with TRBJ2-5. Germline CDR1 reads MNHNY; CDR2 reads SVGAGI (reference sequence). CDR3 length equals 14 residues.

The chain carries TRBV27 and TRBJ1-1; possibly TRBD1 for D (5 bases). V was pared by 0 bases and J by 0 bases, with 14 bases between. CDR3 size: 17 residues. The germline gives CDR1 MNHEY, CDR2 SMNVEV (reference sequence). CDR3 coding DNA: TGTGCCAGCAGTTTATCGGTCAGCCTGGGGCTGAACACTGAAGCTTTCTTT. Its protein is CASSLSVSLGLNTEAFF.

This clonotype was seen only once. The chain couples TRBV29-1 to TRBJ2-7; D is perhaps TRBD1 (6 bases). Germline V CDR1 and CDR2: SQVTM, ANQGSEA. The CDR3 has 15 amino acids. Trimming took off 3 bases at V and 6 bases at J, with 21 bases between the two ends. The CDR3 reads CSVEGTSKGVLEQYF. In DNA, the CDR3 is TGCAGCGTTGAGGGGACCTCGAAGGGGGTCCTCGAGCAGTACTTC.

The chain is built from TRBV29-1 and TRBJ1-5; the D gene is possibly TRBD1 (6 bases). Trimming removed 6 bases at V and 3 bases at J, with 9 bases between. The CDR3 loop spans 12 amino acids. The germline V gene has CDR1 SQVTM and CDR2 ANQGSEA. CDR3 loop: CSVRQDNQPQHF. For the CDR3, the DNA is TGCAGCGTCAGACAGGACAATCAGCCCCAGCATTTT. Drawing the rest from reference TRBV29-1 and TRBJ1-5, the complete variable domain is SAVISQKPSRDICQRGTSLTIQCQVDSQVTMMFWYRQQPGQSLTLIATANQGSEATYESGFVIDKFPISRPNLTFSTLTVSNMSPEDSSIYLCSVRQDNQPQHFGDGTRLSIL.